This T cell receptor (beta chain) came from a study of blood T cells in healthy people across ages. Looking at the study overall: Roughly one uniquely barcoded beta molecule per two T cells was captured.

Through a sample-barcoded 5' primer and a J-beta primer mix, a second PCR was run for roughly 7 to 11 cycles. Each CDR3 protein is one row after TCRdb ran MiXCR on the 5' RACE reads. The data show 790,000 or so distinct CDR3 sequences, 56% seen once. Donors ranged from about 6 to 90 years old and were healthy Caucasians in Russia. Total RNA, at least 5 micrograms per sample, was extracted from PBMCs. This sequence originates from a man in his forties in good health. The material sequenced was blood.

The CDR3 DNA reads TGCGCCAGCAGCTTGGACGACGGGAGCTACACCTTC. It codes for CASSLDDGSYTF. This chain links TRBV5-1 with TRBJ1-2; the D is unclear. Germline loops: CDR1 SGHRS, CDR2 YFSETQ. The CDR3 sequence is 12 residues long. The V end was cut by 0 bases, the J end by 9 bases, with 9 bases between.